A selection of T cell receptor beta chains follows, all from one sample in a study of T cell responses to AZD1222 COVID-19 vaccine. Clones were read by immunoSEQ multiplex PCR, and TCRdb kept only the in-frame ones, dropping some. The repertoire has some 190,000 clones, approximately 92% of them found once; the top ten carry 6.5% to 7%. The sequencing used peripheral blood, collected on day 0 of AZD1222 vaccination. The source is an adult in good health. The conserved cysteine and the conserved F or W are not part of the CDR3 here.

j_gene: TRBJ2-7
v_gene: TRBV5-1
len: 12
CDR3aa: ASSLAQVADEQY

j_gene: TRBJ1-2
v_gene: TRBV24-1
len: 10
CDR3aa: ATSGDPGGYT

j_gene: TRBJ2-3
v_gene: TRBV6-5
len: 13
CDR3aa: ASSYRTSGTDTQY

j_gene: TRBJ2-7
v_gene: TRBV27
len: 12
CDR3aa: ASSSPTLSYEQY

j_gene: TRBJ1-1
v_gene: TRBV5-1
len: 14
CDR3aa: ASSLARQGANTEAF

j_gene: TRBJ2-1
v_gene: TRBV9
len: 13
CDR3aa: ASSVYQGQGYEQF

j_gene: TRBJ1-4
v_gene: TRBV27
len: 10
CDR3aa: ASSLRGQNLI

j_gene: TRBJ1-2
v_gene: TRBV4-3
len: 13
CDR3aa: ASSQGTAPDYGYT

j_gene: TRBJ2-2
v_gene: TRBV6-2/TRBV6-3
len: 13
CDR3aa: ASSYSYRYTGELF

j_gene: TRBJ1-1
v_gene: TRBV2
len: 13
CDR3aa: ASSYRSRGNTEAF

j_gene: TRBJ2-3
v_gene: TRBV24-1
len: 14
CDR3aa: ATSDYGQGNTDTQY

j_gene: TRBJ1-1
v_gene: TRBV18
len: 12
CDR3aa: ASSPGTDAGEAF

j_gene: TRBJ2-3
v_gene: TRBV4-2
len: 14
CDR3aa: ASSQDRAGITDTQY

j_gene: TRBJ1-2
v_gene: TRBV3-1/TRBV3-2
len: 11
CDR3aa: ASSQVGPGGYT

j_gene: TRBJ1-4
v_gene: TRBV6-5
len: 14
CDR3aa: ASSYSKSGGYEKLF

j_gene: TRBJ1-2
v_gene: TRBV2
len: 11
CDR3aa: ASTRDTNYGYT

j_gene: TRBJ1-5
v_gene: TRBV7-9
len: 11
CDR3aa: ASSFEGSRPQH

j_gene: TRBJ1-1
v_gene: TRBV28
len: 11
CDR3aa: ASSPRSLTEAF

j_gene: TRBJ1-1
v_gene: TRBV10-3
len: 11
CDR3aa: AITGQVDTEAF

j_gene: TRBJ2-1
v_gene: TRBV27
len: 13
CDR3aa: ASSPSGGAYNEQF

j_gene: TRBJ2-5
v_gene: TRBV19
len: 11
CDR3aa: ASSLGVQETQY

j_gene: TRBJ1-6
v_gene: TRBV7-3
len: 9
CDR3aa: ASSSRSPLH

j_gene: TRBJ2-5
v_gene: TRBV18
len: 13
CDR3aa: ASSPGAGAQETQY

j_gene: TRBJ1-2
v_gene: TRBV4-2
len: 11
CDR3aa: ASRRTDILDYT

j_gene: TRBJ1-5
v_gene: TRBV9
len: 12
CDR3aa: ASSMTGQDEPQH

j_gene: TRBJ2-2
v_gene: TRBV10-3
len: 9
CDR3aa: AIGSTGELF

j_gene: TRBJ1-2
v_gene: TRBV10-3
len: 12
CDR3aa: AISESNLLEGYT

j_gene: TRBJ2-7
v_gene: TRBV3-1/TRBV3-2
len: 11
CDR3aa: ASTRGSSYEQY

j_gene: TRBJ2-5
v_gene: TRBV28
len: 10
CDR3aa: ASSPGGARKY

j_gene: TRBJ2-5
v_gene: TRBV5-1
len: 13
CDR3aa: ASSPSGARQETQY

j_gene: TRBJ1-1
v_gene: TRBV6-6
len: 10
CDR3aa: ASSYRFTEAF

j_gene: TRBJ1-1
v_gene: TRBV10-3
len: 13
CDR3aa: AISASSWGNTEAF

j_gene: TRBJ2-7
v_gene: TRBV15
len: 17
CDR3aa: ATSRGSLTGRGRSYEQY

j_gene: TRBJ2-7
v_gene: TRBV18
len: 12
CDR3aa: ASSPRTGKYEQY

j_gene: TRBJ2-5
v_gene: TRBV7-6
len: 16
CDR3aa: ASSLAIGRAGPQETQY

j_gene: TRBJ1-1
v_gene: TRBV5-1
len: 15
CDR3aa: ASSPPRTGEGNTEAF

j_gene: TRBJ2-7
v_gene: TRBV24-1
len: 11
CDR3aa: ATGQGGSYEQY

j_gene: TRBJ1-1
v_gene: TRBV4-1
len: 12
CDR3aa: ASSQGVLSDEAF

j_gene: TRBJ1-3
v_gene: TRBV2
len: 14
CDR3aa: ASSGGQGLFGNTIY

j_gene: TRBJ2-7
v_gene: TRBV12-5
len: 11
CDR3aa: ASGLDSSYEQY

j_gene: TRBJ1-4
v_gene: TRBV7-2
len: 12
CDR3aa: ASSLSPTNEKLF